This T cell receptor beta chain was captured in a study of Graves' ophthalmopathy and Graves' hyperthyroidism. Turning to the study itself: The blood sample was drawn at first diagnosis and before any treatment. Findings and limits, study-wide: Blood was where most expanded thyroid clonotypes above 0.001 frequency also turned up. Using a 13-signature model, the authors split ophthalmopathy from stable hyperthyroidism, with approximately 88% sensitivity and 81.08% specificity.

The CDR3 contains 16 residues. Germline V gene lookup returns CDR1 LNHDA and CDR2 SQIVND (reference sequence). The V and J ends lost 1 base and 4 bases respectively, with 14 bases between them. Amplification targeted the TCR beta CDR3 regions, with RNA transcripts as the source material. Scientists carried out first-round RT-PCR using HTBI primers and then a second-round multiplex PCR. TCRdb passed the multiplex PCR reads through MiXCR, listing each CDR3 protein once. The sample contains approximately 700,000 distinct CDR3 sequences, approximately 40% of which appear only once. A volume of 10 ml of fresh peripheral blood supplied the PBMCs. There are many counts of this clonotype. Its antigen remains unidentified.

The rearrangement links TRBV19 to TRBJ1-3; perhaps TRBD1 as D (5 bases). This receptor was obtained from an adult man with Graves' ophthalmopathy. The specimen was peripheral blood. The CDR3 reads CASSIGSDTSGNTIYF. Here the CDR3 DNA reads TGTGCCAGTAGTATAGGATCGGACACGTCAGGAAACACCATATATTTT.